Shown below are 27 T cell receptor beta chains from a single sample sequenced in a study of beta chain features in type 1 diabetes. The investigators reverse transcribed all of the isolated RNA, so they sequenced expressed TCRB transcripts. Repertoires were generated with immunoSEQ multiplex PCR, while TCRdb's copy carries only in-frame clones and drops some. The table has 100,000 to 150,000 clones, around 16% seen once. These receptors are not linked to any known antigen. General study findings and limits: Patients with Type 1 diabetes showed moderately but significantly shorter TCRB CDR3s in all four CD4+ subsets.

Source material: central memory CD4+ T cells from blood. The receptors were sampled from a man between 18 and 35 years old with type 1 diabetes.

The V gene is TRBV18, the J gene TRBJ2-2; 7 nucleotides align to TRBD1. V shed 3 bases and J 4 bases; nucleotides not matched to a gene: 5. Germline V gene lookup returns CDR1 KGHSH and CDR2 LQKENI. This CDR3 has 15 amino acids. CDR3 bases: TGTGCCAGCTCACCCAGGGACAGCTCCACCGGGGAGCTGTTTTTT. Encoded protein: CASSPRDSSTGELFF.

The chain employs TRBV10-1 and TRBJ2-1, with 8 positions matching TRBD1. The CDR3 is made up of 13 amino acids. The V and J ends lost 8 bases and 5 bases, in that order; junction bases with no gene match: 5. Germline V gives CDR1 WNHNN, CDR2 SYGVQD (reference sequence). CDR3 DNA: TGCGCCAGCGGGACAGGACAAAACAATGAGCAGTTCTTC. It codes for CASGTGQNNEQFF.

This rearrangement joins TRBV29-1 to TRBJ2-4; 8 bases are a match to TRBD1. The length of the CDR3 is 14 residues. V lost 5 bases to trimming and J lost 3 bases; unmatched junction nucleotides: 6. Per the germline V gene, CDR1 is SQVTM and CDR2 is ANQGSEA. In nucleotides, the CDR3 is TGCAGCGTTTCCGACAGGGGCGGCAAAAACATTCAGTACTTC. Translation: CSVSDRGGKNIQYF.

V is TRBV4-1 and J is TRBJ2-1; D tentatively fits TRBD1 or TRBD2 (6 bases each). V was pared by 5 bases and J by 9 bases, with 20 bases between. CDR1 and CDR2 from the germline V gene are MGHRA and YSYEKL. The CDR3 has 15 amino acids. DNA for the CDR3: TGCGCCAGCAGCTTACCGGGGGCAATCGTCGGTGAGCAGTTCTTC. Translating it yields CASSLPGAIVGEQFF.

The chain joins TRBV6-5 to TRBJ2-5; TRBD1 might be the D (6 bases). V lost 4 bases to trimming and J lost 6 bases, with 12 bases between them. The CDR3 loop spans 13 amino acids. The germline gives CDR1 MNHEY, CDR2 SVGAGI. Written as DNA, the CDR3 is TGTGCCAGCAGTTTCAACAGGGAACAGACCCAGTACTTC. Protein product: CASSFNREQTQYF.

The chain recombines TRBV19 with TRBJ1-2, with D unresolved. V lost 3 bases to trimming and J lost 4 bases, with 6 bases between them. Per germline, CDR1 LNHDA and CDR2 SQIVND (reference sequence). This CDR3 has 12 amino acids. The CDR3 spells CASSITGYGYTF. DNA for the CDR3: TGTGCCAGTAGTATCACGGGCTATGGCTACACCTTC. The complete variable domain, with remaining parts taken from reference TRBV19 and TRBJ1-2, reads DGGITQSPKYLFRKEGQNVTLSCEQNLNHDAMYWYRQDPGQGLRLIYYSQIVNDFQKGDIAEGYSVSREKKESFPLTVTSAQKNPTAFYLCASSITGYGYTFGSGTRLTVV.

This clone was counted ten times or more. This chain uses TRBV7-2 with TRBJ1-2; D call uncertain. CDR1 is SGHTA, CDR2 FQGNSA, per germline. The CDR3 runs 12 residues. The V end was cut by 5 bases, the J end by 7 bases, with 11 bases between. CDR3 in amino acids: CASSPEFGGYTF. The CDR3 DNA sequence: TGTGCCAGCAGCCCAGAATTTGGTGGCTACACCTTC.

This clone was observed a handful of times. V gene TRBV4-2 combines with J gene TRBJ1-1; the match to TRBD1 covers 7 bases. With 0 bases clipped from V and 2 bases from J, the junction kept 6 bases outside the gene matches. Germline CDR1 reads LGHNA; CDR2 reads YNFKEQ. The CDR3 has 16 residues. The CDR3 sequence: CASSQETTGYNTEAFF. CDR3 DNA sequence: TGTGCCAGCAGCCAAGAGACGACAGGGTATAACACTGAAGCTTTCTTT.

This clone was detected only a few times. The chain has TRBV5-6 and TRBJ1-2; D might be TRBD1 (6 bases). Germline assignment: CDR1 SGHDT and CDR2 YYEEEE. This CDR3 region has 14 residues. Trimming took 0 bases from V and 3 from J, leaving 9 bases between them. The CDR3 loop is CASSLGRGDYGYTF. The DNA for the CDR3 is TGTGCCAGCAGCTTGGGCAGGGGTGACTATGGCTACACCTTC.

The V and J genes are TRBV4-1 and TRBJ2-1; TRBD2 matches 9 bases. Germline V gene sequence: CDR1 MGHRA, CDR2 YSYEKL. This CDR3 spans 14 amino acids. J gave up 6 bases and V 4 bases, and 4 bases lay outside the gene matches. The CDR3 DNA sequence: TGCGCCAGCAGCCTAGCGGGAGTGGGCAATGAGCAGTTCTTC. Amino acid sequence: CASSLAGVGNEQFF.

The chain couples TRBV28 to TRBJ1-2, with D possibly being TRBD1 (5 bases). The V gene lost 3 bases and the J gene lost 5 bases, with 10 bases spanning the gap. This CDR3 is built from 13 residues. In germline, CDR1 is MDHEN, CDR2 SYDVKM. CDR3 DNA sequence: TGTGCCAGCAGTTTTGAGGGGAGGTATGGCTACACCTTC. As protein: CASSFEGRYGYTF.

The CDR3 sequence: CASSLSSGANVLTF. DNA of the CDR3: TGTGCCAGCAGTTTGAGTTCTGGGGCCAACGTCCTGACTTTC. The chain has TRBV6-6 and TRBJ2-6, with D uncertain. V was pared by 4 bases and J by 1 base, with 5 bases between. The V gene's germline CDR1 is MNHNY and CDR2 SVGAGI (reference sequence). The CDR3 extends over 14 amino acids.

This chain uses TRBV7-8 with TRBJ2-3; TRBD2 matches 10 bases. The germline V gene has CDR1 SGHVS and CDR2 FQNEAQ. With V trimmed by 7 bases and J by 3 bases, 10 bases remained unmatched. This CDR3 is 16 amino acids long. The CDR3 coding sequence is TGTGCCAGCACCCCATCGGGGACTAGCGCTACAGATACGCAGTATTTT. Translating gives CASTPSGTSATDTQYF.

This clone was recorded many times. The rearrangement uses TRBV7-2 and TRBJ2-3, with 10 bases that match TRBD1. Trimming at V came to 2 bases and at J to 5 bases, leaving 4 bases not matched to a gene. Per germline, CDR1 SGHTA and CDR2 FQGNSA. This CDR3 region has 15 residues. CDR3 in DNA: TGTGCCAGCAGCTTAACCGGGACAGGGGAAGATACGCAGTATTTT. Encoded protein: CASSLTGTGEDTQYF.

There are a few counts of this clone. The rearrangement links TRBV9 to TRBJ2-7; the match to TRBD2 covers 11 bases. The CDR3 covers 14 residues. Per germline, CDR1 SGDLS and CDR2 YYNGEE. The J segment lost 7 bases and the V segment lost 5 bases, leaving 8 bases of the junction unmatched. DNA of the CDR3: TGTGCCAGCAGAAGACTAGCGGGACGTACTGAGCAGTACTTC. Protein sequence: CASRRLAGRTEQYF.

The chain joins TRBV15 to TRBJ1-5; 7 positions agree with TRBD1. The CDR3 runs 15 residues. Germline trimming cut 5 bases from V and 3 bases from J; bases unmatched to any gene: 7. Germline V gene lookup returns CDR1 LNHNV and CDR2 YYDKDF (reference sequence). CDR3 sequence reads: CATSSGQEDNQPQHF. The CDR3 coding sequence is TGTGCCACCAGCTCAGGACAGGAGGACAATCAGCCCCAGCATTTT.

The J gene is TRBJ2-5, the V gene TRBV5-4, with D perhaps matching TRBD2 (6 bases). Germline CDR1 SGHNT, CDR2 YYREEE (reference sequence). V was pared by 2 bases and J by 1 base, with 21 bases between. CDR3 length: 18 amino acids. The chain's CDR3 is CASSLTGLVWAPQETQYF. Here the CDR3 DNA reads TGTGCCAGCAGCTTAACGGGACTCGTGTGGGCGCCCCAAGAGACCCAGTACTTC.

The chain uses TRBV6-5 and TRBJ1-6; the D is unclear. This CDR3 spans 13 amino acids. Trimming took 8 bases from V and 6 from J, leaving 11 bases between them. Per germline, CDR1 MNHEY and CDR2 SVGAGI. The CDR3 loop is CASLAHSNSPLHF. For the CDR3, the DNA is TGTGCCAGCCTCGCCCATTCTAATTCACCCCTCCACTTT.

V and J are TRBV7-9 and TRBJ2-1; D is ambiguous. The germline V gene has CDR1 SEHNR and CDR2 FQNEAQ (reference sequence). V shed 0 bases and J shed 10 bases, with 4 bases lying between them. The CDR3 is 11 residues long. CDR3 in amino acids: CASSLAREQFF. The DNA of the CDR3 is TGTGCCAGCAGCTTAGCTCGGGAGCAGTTCTTC.

The sample holds a few counts of this clone. The rearrangement uses TRBV30 and TRBJ2-5, with D maybe TRBD2 (5 bases). The CDR3 consists of 13 residues. V lost 6 bases and J 3 bases, leaving 14 bases between the germline ends. Germline lookup yields CDR1 GTSNPN and CDR2 SVGIG (reference sequence). The CDR3 nucleotides are TGTGCCTGCCGCGGACCCGGGAAAGAGACCCAGTACTTC. Its translation: CACRGPGKETQYF. Complete variable domain (other parts from reference TRBV30 and TRBJ2-5): SQTIHQWPATLVQPVGSPLSLECTVEGTSNPNLYWYRQAAGRGLQLLFYSVGIGQISSEVPQNLSASRPQDRQFILSSKKLLLSDSGFYLCACRGPGKETQYFGPGTRLLVL.

The V gene is TRBV29-1, the J gene TRBJ1-5; 9 positions agree with TRBD1. V gave up 4 bases and J gave up 4 bases; unmatched junction bases: 8. The CDR3 is 15 residues long. Germline CDR1 and CDR2: SQVTM and ANQGSEA. The CDR3 bases are TGCAGCGTTGCACAGGGGGCATGGGGGAATCAGCCCCAGCATTTT. This translates into CSVAQGAWGNQPQHF.

This clone was detected only a few times. The CDR3 loop reads CASSHRAAVSYTF. In DNA, the CDR3 is TGTGCCAGCAGCCACAGGGCCGCCGTAAGCTACACCTTC. V and J are TRBV5-6 and TRBJ1-2; weak D call: TRBD1 (6 bases). Trimming took 4 bases from V and 9 from J, leaving 16 bases between them. Germline V CDR1 and CDR2: SGHDT, YYEEEE. This CDR3 contains 13 residues. The variable domain in full, with the rest retrieved from reference TRBV5-6 and TRBJ1-2, is DAGVTQSPTHLIKTRGQQVTLRCSPKSGHDTVSWYQQALGQGPQFIFQYYEEEERQRGNFPDRFSGHQFPNYSSELNVNALLLGDSALYLCASSHRAAVSYTFGSGTRLTVV.

J is TRBJ1-2 and V is TRBV30, with D perhaps TRBD1 (5 bases). The CDR3 runs to 13 residues. Germline V CDR1 and CDR2: GTSNPN, SVGIG (reference sequence). V shed 5 bases and J shed 4 bases, with 14 bases lying between them. In DNA form, the CDR3 reads TGTGCCTGGGCCCACTCCGGGACCTATGGCTACACCTTC. Translation: CAWAHSGTYGYTF.

On this clone: Other DNA variants within this sample encode the same CDR3. The CDR3 DNA follows: TGCAGCGTTGGGGGTGAAGGGGAGCAGTTCTTC. It translates to CSVGGEGEQFF. The chain couples TRBV29-1 to TRBJ2-1; D gene unclear. Germline V gene sequence: CDR1 SQVTM, CDR2 ANQGSEA. There are 11 residues in the CDR3. V was pared by 4 bases and J by 10 bases, with 11 bases between.

As to this clone: Additional DNA sequences in this sample encode the identical CDR3. The CDR3 loop reads CASSLYTDTQYF. CDR3 sequence (DNA): TGTGCCAGCAGCTTATACACAGATACGCAGTATTTT. The chain combines TRBV7-2 with TRBJ2-3; D gene uncertain. Germline CDR1 SGHTA, CDR2 FQGNSA. The length of the CDR3 is 12 residues. Trimming pared 2 bases from V and 2 bases from J, leaving 2 bases between.

This chain links TRBV7-9 with TRBJ1-4; TRBD1 might be the D (6 bases). The CDR3 loop spans 14 amino acids. Trimming took off 3 bases at V and 3 bases at J, with 8 bases between the two ends. Germline loops: CDR1 SEHNR, CDR2 FQNEAQ (reference sequence). The CDR3, as DNA: TGTGCCAGCAGCTTCCGGACAGCTAATGAAAAACTGTTTTTT. Its translation is CASSFRTANEKLFF.

This chain joins TRBV4-2 and TRBJ1-5; D is perhaps TRBD1 (5 bases). Per the germline V gene, CDR1 is LGHNA and CDR2 is YNFKEQ. Between the trimmed V and J ends, which lost 0 bases and 0 bases, there was a span of 6 bases. This CDR3 is built from 15 residues. The CDR3 spells CASSQDGGSNQPQHF. The CDR3 region has the DNA TGTGCCAGCAGCCAAGATGGGGGTAGCAATCAGCCCCAGCATTTT.